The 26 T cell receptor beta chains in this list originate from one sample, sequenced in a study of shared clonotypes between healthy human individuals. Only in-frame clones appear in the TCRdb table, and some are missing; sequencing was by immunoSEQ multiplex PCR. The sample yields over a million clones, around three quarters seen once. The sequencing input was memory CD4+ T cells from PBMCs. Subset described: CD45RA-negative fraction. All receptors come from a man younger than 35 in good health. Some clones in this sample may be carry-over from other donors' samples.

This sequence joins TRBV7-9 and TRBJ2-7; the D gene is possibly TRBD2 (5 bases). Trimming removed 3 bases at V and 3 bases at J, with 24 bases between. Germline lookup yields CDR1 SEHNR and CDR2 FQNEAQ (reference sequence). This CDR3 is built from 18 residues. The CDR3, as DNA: TGTGCCAGCAGCTTCGGTCCTTCGACGGGAAGAAAATACTACGAGCAGTACTTC. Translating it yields CASSFGPSTGRKYYEQYF.

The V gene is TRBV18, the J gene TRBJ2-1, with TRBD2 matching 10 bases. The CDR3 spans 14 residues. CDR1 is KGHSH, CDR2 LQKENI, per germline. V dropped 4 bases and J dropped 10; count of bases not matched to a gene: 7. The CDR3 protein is CASSQPSGLAEQFF. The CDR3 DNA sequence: TGTGCCAGCTCACAACCATCGGGACTAGCGGAGCAGTTCTTC.

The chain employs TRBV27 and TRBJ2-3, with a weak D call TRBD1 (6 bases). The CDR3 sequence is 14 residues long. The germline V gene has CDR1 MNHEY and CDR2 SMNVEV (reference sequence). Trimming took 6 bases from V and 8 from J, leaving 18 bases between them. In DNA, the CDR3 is TGTGCCAGCAGGGGTGATCAGGGGCTGGGTACGCAGTATTTT. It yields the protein CASRGDQGLGTQYF.

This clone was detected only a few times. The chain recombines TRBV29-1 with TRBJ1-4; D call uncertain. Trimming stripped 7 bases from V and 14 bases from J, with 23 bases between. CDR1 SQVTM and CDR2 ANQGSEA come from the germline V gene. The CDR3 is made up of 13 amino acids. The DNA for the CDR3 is TGCAGCGCGTTATTCGGCCCTAGAGACGTGCTGTTTTTT. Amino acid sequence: CSALFGPRDVLFF.

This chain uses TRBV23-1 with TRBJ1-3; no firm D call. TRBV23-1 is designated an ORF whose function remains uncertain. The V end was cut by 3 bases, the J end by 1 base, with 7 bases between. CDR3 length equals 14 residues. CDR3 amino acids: CASSHLGSGNTIYF. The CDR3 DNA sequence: TGCGCCAGCAGTCACTTGGGGTCTGGAAACACCATATATTTT.

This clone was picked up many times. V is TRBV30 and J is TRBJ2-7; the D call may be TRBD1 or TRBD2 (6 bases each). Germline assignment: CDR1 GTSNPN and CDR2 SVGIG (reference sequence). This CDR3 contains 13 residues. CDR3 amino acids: CALKGGSSYEQYF. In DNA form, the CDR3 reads TGTGCTCTCAAAGGGGGGTCCTCCTACGAGCAGTACTTC. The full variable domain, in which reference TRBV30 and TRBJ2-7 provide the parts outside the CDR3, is SQTIHQWPATLVQPVGSPLSLECTVEGTSNPNLYWYRQAAGRGLQLLFYSVGIGQISSEVPQNLSASRPQDRQFILSSKKLLLSDSGFYLCALKGGSSYEQYFGPGTRLTVT.

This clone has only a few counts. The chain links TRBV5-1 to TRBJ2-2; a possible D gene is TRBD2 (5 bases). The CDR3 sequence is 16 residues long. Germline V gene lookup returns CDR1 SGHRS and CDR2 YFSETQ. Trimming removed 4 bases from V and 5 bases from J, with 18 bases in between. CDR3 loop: CASSPRPAGGTGELFF. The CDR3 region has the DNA TGCGCCAGCAGCCCAAGACCGGCAGGCGGGACCGGGGAGCTGTTTTTT.

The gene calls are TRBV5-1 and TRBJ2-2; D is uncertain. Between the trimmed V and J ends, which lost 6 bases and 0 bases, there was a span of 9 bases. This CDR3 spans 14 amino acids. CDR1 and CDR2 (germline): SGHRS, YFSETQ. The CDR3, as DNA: TGCGCCAGCAATCTCGAGGCGAACACCGGGGAGCTGTTTTTT. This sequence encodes CASNLEANTGELFF.

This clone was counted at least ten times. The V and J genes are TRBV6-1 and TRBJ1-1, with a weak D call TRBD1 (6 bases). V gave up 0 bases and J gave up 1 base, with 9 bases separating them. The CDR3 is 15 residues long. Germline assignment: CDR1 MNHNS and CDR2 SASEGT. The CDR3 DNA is TGTGCCAGCAGTGAAGCGGGGACAACGAACACTGAAGCTTTCTTT. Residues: CASSEAGTTNTEAFF.

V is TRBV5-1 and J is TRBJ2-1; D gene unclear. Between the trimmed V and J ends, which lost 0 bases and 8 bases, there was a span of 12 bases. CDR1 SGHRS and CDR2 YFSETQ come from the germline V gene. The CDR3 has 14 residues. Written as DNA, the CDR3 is TGCGCCAGCAGCTTGGCCTATAAGGCGGATGAGCAGTTCTTC. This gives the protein CASSLAYKADEQFF.

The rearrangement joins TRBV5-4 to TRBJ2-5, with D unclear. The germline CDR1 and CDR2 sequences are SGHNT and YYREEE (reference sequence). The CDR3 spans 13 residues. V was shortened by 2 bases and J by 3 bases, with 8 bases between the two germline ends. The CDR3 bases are TGTGCCAGCAGCTTAGGAGCAGAAGAGACCCAGTACTTC. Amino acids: CASSLGAEETQYF.

The CDR3 bases are TGTGCCAGCAAAAGGAAATTAAGCTATGGCTACACCTTC. This encodes CASKRKLSYGYTF. This chain uses TRBV5-8 with TRBJ1-2; no firm D call. Germline V gene sequence: CDR1 SGHTS, CDR2 YDEGEE. With 6 bases removed from V and 4 bases from J, the gap between germline ends came to 13 bases. The CDR3 totals 13 residues.

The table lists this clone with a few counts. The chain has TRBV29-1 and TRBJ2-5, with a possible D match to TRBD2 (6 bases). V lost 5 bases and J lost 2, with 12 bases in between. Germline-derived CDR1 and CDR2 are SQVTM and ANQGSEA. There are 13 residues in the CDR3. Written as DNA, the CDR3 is TGCAGCGTTCGGGGGTTGATACAAGAGACCCAGTACTTC. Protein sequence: CSVRGLIQETQYF.

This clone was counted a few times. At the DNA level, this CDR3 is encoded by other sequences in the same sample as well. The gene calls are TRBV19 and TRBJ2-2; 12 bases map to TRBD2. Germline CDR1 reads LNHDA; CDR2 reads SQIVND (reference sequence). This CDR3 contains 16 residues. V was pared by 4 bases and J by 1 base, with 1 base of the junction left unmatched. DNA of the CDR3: TGTGCCAGTAGTACGACTAGCGGGAGGAACACCGGGGAGCTGTTTTTT. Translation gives CASSTTSGRNTGELFF. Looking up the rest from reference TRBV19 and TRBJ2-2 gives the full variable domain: DGGITQSPKYLFRKEGQNVTLSCEQNLNHDAMYWYRQDPGQGLRLIYYSQIVNDFQKGDIAEGYSVSREKKESFPLTVTSAQKNPTAFYLCASSTTSGRNTGELFFGEGSRLTVL.

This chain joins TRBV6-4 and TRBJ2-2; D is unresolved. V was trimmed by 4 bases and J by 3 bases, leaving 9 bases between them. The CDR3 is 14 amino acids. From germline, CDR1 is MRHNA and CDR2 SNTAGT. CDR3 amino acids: CASSVVLDTGELFF. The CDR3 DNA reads TGTGCCAGCAGTGTAGTGCTGGACACCGGGGAGCTGTTTTTT.

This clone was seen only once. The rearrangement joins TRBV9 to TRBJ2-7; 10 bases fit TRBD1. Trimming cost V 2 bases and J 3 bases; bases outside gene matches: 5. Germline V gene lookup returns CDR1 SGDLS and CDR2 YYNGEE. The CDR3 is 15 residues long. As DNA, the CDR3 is TGTGCCAGCAGCGTCCGGGACAGGGGCTTCTACGAGCAGTACTTC. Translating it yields CASSVRDRGFYEQYF.

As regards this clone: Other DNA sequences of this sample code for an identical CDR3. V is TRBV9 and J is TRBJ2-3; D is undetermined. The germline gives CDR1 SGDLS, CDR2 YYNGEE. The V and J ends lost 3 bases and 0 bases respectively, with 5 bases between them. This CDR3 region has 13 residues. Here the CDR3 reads CASSALSTDTQYF. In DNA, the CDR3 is TGTGCCAGCAGCGCCCTGAGCACAGATACGCAGTATTTT.

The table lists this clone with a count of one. CDR3: CASTIWPSPGANVLTF. The CDR3 nucleotides read TGTGCCAGCACCATCTGGCCCTCCCCTGGGGCCAACGTCCTGACTTTC. This chain uses TRBV7-9 with TRBJ2-6; no clear D. The CDR3 totals 16 residues. Trimming left V 7 bases short and J 2 bases short, with 15 bases between. Germline CDR1 reads SEHNR; CDR2 reads FQNEAQ (reference sequence).

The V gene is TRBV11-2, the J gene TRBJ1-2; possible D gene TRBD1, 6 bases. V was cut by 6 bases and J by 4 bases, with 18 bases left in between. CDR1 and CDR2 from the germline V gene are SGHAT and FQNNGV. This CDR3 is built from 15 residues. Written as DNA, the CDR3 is TGTGCCAGCAGGGCCGGGGGAGACAGGCTCTATGGCTACACCTTC. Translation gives CASRAGGDRLYGYTF.

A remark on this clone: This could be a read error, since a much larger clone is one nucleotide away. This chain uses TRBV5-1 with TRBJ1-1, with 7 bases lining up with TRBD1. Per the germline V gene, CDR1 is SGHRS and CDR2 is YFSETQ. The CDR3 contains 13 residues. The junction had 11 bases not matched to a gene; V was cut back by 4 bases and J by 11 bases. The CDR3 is CASSTNTGVGAFF. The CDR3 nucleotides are TGCGCCAGCAGCACAAACACAGGGGTAGGTGCTTTCTTT. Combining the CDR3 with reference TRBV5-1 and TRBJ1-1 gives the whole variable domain KAGVTQTPRYLIKTRGQQVTLSCSPISGHRSVSWYQQTPGQGLQFLFEYFSETQRNKGNFPGRFSGRQFSNSRSEMNVSTLELGDSALYLCASSTNTGVGAFFGQGTRLTVV.

The CDR3 coding sequence is TGCGCCAGCAGCCAAGAAGGCAAAGGGAGGTTCTTC. Protein sequence: CASSQEGKGRFF. This chain joins TRBV4-1 and TRBJ2-1; tentatively, D is TRBD2 (5 bases). This CDR3 is 12 amino acids long. CDR1 is MGHRA and CDR2 is YSYEKL in the germline V gene. V was cut by 0 bases and J by 15 bases, with 12 bases left in between.

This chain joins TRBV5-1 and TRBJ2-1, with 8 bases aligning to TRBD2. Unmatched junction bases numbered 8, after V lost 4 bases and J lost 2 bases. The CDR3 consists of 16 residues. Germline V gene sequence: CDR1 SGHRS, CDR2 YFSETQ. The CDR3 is CASSLGATSAYNEQFF. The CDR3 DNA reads TGCGCCAGCAGCCTGGGGGCGACTAGCGCCTACAATGAGCAGTTCTTC.

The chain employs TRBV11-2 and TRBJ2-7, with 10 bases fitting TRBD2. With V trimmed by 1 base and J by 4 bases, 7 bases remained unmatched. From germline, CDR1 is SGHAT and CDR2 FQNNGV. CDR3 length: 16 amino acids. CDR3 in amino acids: CASSLGGLAGAYEQYF. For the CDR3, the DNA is TGTGCCAGCAGCTTAGGCGGTCTAGCGGGAGCTTACGAGCAGTACTTC.

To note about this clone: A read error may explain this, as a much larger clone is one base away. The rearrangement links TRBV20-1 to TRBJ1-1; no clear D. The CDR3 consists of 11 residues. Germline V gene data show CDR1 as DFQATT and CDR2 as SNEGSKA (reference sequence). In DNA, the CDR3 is TGCTCCCCCGGGCGGAACACTGAAGCTTTCTTT. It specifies CSPGRNTEAFF.

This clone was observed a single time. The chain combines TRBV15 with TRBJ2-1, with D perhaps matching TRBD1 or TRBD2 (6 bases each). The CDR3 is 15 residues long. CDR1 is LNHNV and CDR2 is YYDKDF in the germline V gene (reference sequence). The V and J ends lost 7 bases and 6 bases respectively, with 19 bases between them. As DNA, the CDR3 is TGTGCCACCACCCCGGGGGCGAGGACTCTCAATGAGCAGTTCTTC. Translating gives CATTPGARTLNEQFF.

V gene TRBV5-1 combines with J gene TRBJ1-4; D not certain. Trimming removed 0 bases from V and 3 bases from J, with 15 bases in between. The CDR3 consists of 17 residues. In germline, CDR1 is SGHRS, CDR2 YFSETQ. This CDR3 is CASSLEVHGSANEKLFF. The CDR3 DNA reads TGCGCCAGCAGCTTGGAAGTACATGGTTCAGCTAATGAAAAACTGTTTTTT.